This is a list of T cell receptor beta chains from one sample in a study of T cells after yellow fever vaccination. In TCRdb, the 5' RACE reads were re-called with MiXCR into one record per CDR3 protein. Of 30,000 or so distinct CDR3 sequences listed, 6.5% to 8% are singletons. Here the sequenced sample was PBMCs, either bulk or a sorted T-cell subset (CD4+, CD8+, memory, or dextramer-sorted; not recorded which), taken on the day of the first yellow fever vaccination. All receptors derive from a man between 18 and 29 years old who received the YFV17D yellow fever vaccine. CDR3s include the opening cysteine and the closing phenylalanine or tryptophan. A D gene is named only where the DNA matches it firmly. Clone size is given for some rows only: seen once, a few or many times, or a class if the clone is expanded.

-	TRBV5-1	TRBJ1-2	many	TGCGCCAGCAGCTTGCAGGGCTATGGCTACACCTTC	CASSLQGYGYTF
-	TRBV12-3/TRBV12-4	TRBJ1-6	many	TGTGCCAGCAGTTTAGGGGCCCTAAATTCACCCCTCCACTTT	CASSLGALNSPLHF
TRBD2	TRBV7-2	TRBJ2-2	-	TGTGCCAGCAGCTTGAGCGGGGGGGCCCCCGGGGAGCTGTTTTTT	CASSLSGGAPGELFF
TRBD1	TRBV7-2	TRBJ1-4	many	TGTGCCAGCAAAAAGGGGGCCTATGAAAAACTGTTTTTT	CASKKGAYEKLFF
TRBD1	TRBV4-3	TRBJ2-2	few	TGCGCCAGCAGCCAAGGAACAGGGGGCGCAAACACCGGGGAGCTGTTTTTT	CASSQGTGGANTGELFF
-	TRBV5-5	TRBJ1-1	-	TGTGCCAGCAGCTTGGGGACTTACACTGAAGCTTTCTTT	CASSLGTYTEAFF
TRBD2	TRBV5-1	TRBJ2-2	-	TGCGCCAGCAGCTTGGCGGGGGGGTCGAACACCGGGGAGCTGTTTTTT	CASSLAGGSNTGELFF
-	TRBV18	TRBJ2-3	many	TGTGCCAGCTCACCACCGGTCCGCACAGATACGCAGTATTTT	CASSPPVRTDTQYF
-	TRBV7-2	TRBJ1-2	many	TGTGCCAGCAGCCTGGCGAGCGACAGTTACTATGGCTACACCTTC	CASSLASDSYYGYTF
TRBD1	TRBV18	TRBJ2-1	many	TGTGCCAGCTCTGACAGGGACAATGAGCAGTTCTTC	CASSDRDNEQFF
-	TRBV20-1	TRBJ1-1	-	TGCAGTGCAAAAAGGAAACAGGGCACTGAAGCTTTCTTT	CSAKRKQGTEAFF
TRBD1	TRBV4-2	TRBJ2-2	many	TGTGCCAGCACCCAGGGGGCGGGGAGTTCCGGGGAGCTGTTTTTT	CASTQGAGSSGELFF
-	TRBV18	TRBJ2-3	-	TGTGCCAGCTCACCAGGTGGCAGGGGTACCACAGATACGCAGTATTTT	CASSPGGRGTTDTQYF
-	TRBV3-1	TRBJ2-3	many	TGTGCCAGCAGCCGGGATGGCGGTGCGCAGTATTTT	CASSRDGGAQYF
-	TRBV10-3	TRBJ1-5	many	TGTGCCATCAAAAAGGACGGACAACATAATCAGCCCCAGCATTTT	CAIKKDGQHNQPQHF
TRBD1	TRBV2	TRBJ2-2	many	TGTGCCAGCAAACGGGACAGGGAAATCACCGGGGAGCTGTTTTTT	CASKRDREITGELFF
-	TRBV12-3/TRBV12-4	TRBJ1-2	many	TGTGCCAGCAGCTACACACCGAACTATGGCTACACCTTC	CASSYTPNYGYTF
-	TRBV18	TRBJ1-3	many	TGTGCCAGCTCACGTGAGACATCTGGAAACACCATATATTTT	CASSRETSGNTIYF
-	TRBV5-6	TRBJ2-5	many	TGTGCCAGCAGCTTGGGGGGCGTCGGAGAGACCCAGTACTTC	CASSLGGVGETQYF
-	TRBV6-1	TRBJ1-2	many	TGTGCCAGCAGTCCCGGGCCCGAGGCGGGCTACACCTTC	CASSPGPEAGYTF
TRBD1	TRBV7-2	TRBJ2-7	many	TGTGCCAGCAGCTTCGACAGGGGGCGTTGGGAGCAGTACTTC	CASSFDRGRWEQYF
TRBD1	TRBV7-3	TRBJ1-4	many	TGTGCCAGCAGCTTGAGGCAGGGGGCTACAACTAATGAAAAACTGTTTTTT	CASSLRQGATTNEKLFF
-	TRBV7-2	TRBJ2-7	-	TGTGCCAGCAGCTCAGTCCCGACCTACGAGCAGTACTTC	CASSSVPTYEQYF
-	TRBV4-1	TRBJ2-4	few	TGCGCCAGCAGCCTACCAACCAGGGGGGGGAAAAACATTCAGTACTTC	CASSLPTRGGKNIQYF